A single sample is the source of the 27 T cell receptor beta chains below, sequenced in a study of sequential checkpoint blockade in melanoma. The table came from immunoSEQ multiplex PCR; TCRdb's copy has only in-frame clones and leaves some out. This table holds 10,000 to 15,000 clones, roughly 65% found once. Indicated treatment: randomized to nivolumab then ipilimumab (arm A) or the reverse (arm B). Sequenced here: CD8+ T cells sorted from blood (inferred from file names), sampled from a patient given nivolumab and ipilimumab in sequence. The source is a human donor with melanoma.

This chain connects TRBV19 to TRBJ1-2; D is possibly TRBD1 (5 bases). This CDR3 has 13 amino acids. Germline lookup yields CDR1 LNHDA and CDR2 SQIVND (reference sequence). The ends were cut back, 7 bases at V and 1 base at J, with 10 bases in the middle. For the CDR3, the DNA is TGTGCCAGTAACCACAGGATTAACTATGGCTACACCTTC. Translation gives CASNHRINYGYTF.

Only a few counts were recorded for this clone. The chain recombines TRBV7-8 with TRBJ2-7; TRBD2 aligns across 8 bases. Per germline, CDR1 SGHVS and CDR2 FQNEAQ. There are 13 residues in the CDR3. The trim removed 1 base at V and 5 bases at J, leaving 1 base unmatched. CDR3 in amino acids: CASSLGSGDEQYF. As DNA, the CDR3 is TGTGCCAGCAGCTTAGGTAGCGGGGACGAGCAGTACTTC.

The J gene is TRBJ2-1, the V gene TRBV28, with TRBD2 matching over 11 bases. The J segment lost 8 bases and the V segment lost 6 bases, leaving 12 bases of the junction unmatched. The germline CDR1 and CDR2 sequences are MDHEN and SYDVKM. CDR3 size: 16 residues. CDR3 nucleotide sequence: TGTGCCAGCAGGGAACTAGCGGGAGCGTACTTTGATGAGCAGTTCTTC. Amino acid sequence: CASRELAGAYFDEQFF.

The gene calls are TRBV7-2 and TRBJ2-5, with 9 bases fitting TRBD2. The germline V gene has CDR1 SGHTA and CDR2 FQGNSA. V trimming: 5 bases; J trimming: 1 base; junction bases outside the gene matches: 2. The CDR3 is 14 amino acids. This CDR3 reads CASSPGLAQETQYF. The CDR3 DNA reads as TGTGCCAGCAGCCCGGGACTAGCCCAAGAGACCCAGTACTTC.

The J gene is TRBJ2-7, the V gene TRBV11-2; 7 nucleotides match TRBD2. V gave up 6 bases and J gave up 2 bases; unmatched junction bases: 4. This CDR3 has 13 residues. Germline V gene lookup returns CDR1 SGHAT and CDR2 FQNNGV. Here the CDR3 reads CASRVAGAYEQYF. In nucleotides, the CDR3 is TGTGCCAGCAGAGTGGCGGGAGCCTACGAGCAGTACTTC. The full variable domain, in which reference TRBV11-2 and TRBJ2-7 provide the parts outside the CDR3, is EAGVAQSPRYKIIEKRQSVAFWCNPISGHATLYWYQQILGQGPKLLIQFQNNGVVDDSQLPKDRFSAERLKGVDSTLKIQPAKLEDSAVYLCASRVAGAYEQYFGPGTRLTVT.

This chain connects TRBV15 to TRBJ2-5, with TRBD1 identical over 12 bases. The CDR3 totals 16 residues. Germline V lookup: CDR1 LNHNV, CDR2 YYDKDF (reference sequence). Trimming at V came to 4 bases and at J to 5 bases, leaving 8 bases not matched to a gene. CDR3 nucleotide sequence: TGTGCCACCAGCATGTTCGGGACAGGGGGCACGGAGACCCAGTACTTC. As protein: CATSMFGTGGTETQYF.

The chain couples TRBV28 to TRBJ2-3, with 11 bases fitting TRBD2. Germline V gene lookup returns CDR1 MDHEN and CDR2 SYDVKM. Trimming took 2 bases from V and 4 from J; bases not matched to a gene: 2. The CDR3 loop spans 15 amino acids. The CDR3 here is CASSLTSGSSDTQYF. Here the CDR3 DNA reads TGTGCCAGCAGTTTAACTAGCGGGAGTTCAGATACGCAGTATTTT.

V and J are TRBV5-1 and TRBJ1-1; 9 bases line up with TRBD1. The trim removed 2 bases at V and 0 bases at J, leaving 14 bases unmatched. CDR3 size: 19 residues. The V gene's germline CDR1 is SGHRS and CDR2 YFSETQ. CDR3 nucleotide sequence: TGCGCCAGCAGCTTTCCCGTCGACAGGGGGGGAAATATGAACACTGAAGCTTTCTTT. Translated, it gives CASSFPVDRGGNMNTEAFF.

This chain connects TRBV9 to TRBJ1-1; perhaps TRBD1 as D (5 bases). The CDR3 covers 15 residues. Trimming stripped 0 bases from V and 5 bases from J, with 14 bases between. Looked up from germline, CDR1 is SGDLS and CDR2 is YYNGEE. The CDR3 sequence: CASSVAAGRETEAFF. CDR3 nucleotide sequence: TGTGCCAGCAGCGTAGCTGCGGGGCGGGAGACTGAAGCTTTCTTT.

The CDR3 here is CASSSSGTINNEQFF. The DNA for the CDR3 is TGTGCCAGCAGCTCCTCCGGGACTATCAACAATGAGCAGTTCTTC. The rearrangement links TRBV7-9 to TRBJ2-1; TRBD2 matches 7 bases. The length of the CDR3 is 15 residues. V lost 4 bases, J lost 5 bases, and 8 bases stayed unmatched. From germline, CDR1 is SEHNR and CDR2 FQNEAQ (reference sequence).

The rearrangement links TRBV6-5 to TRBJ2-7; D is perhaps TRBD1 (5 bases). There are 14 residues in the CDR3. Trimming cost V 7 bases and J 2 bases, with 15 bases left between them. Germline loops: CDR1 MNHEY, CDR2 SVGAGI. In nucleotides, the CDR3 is TGTGCCAGCACCTACGGACAAGGACCCTACGAGCAGTACTTC. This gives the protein CASTYGQGPYEQYF.

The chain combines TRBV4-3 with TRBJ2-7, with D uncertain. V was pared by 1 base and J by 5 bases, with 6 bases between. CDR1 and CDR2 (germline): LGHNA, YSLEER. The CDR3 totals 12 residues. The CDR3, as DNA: TGCGCCAGCAGCCAAGTCAAAAACGAGCAGTACTTC. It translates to CASSQVKNEQYF.

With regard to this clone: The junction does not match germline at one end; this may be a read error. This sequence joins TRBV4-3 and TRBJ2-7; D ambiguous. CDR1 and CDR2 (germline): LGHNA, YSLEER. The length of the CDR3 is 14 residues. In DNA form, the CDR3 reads TGCGCCAGCAGCCTTACATCAGGCTCCCACGAGCAGTACTTC. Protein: CASSLTSGSHEQYF.

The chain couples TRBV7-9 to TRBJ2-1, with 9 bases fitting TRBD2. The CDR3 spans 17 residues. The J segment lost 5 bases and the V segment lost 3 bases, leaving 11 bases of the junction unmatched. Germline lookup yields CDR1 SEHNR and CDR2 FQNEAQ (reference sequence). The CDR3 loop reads CASSLSSGGRADNEQFF. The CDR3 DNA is TGTGCCAGCAGCTTGTCCTCCGGCGGGAGGGCCGACAATGAGCAGTTCTTC.

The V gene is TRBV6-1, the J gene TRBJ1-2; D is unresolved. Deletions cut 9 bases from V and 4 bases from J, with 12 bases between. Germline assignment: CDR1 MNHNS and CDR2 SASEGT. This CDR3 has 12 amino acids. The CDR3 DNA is TGTGCCAGGAGGTTGGGTACCTATGGCTACACCTTC. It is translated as CARRLGTYGYTF.

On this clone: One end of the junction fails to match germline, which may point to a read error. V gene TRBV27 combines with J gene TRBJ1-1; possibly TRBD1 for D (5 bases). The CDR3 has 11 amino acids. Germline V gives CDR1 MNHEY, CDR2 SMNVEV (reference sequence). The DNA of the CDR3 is TGCGCGTCGGGGGTTGGCACTGAAGCTTTCTTT. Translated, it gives CASGVGTEAFF.

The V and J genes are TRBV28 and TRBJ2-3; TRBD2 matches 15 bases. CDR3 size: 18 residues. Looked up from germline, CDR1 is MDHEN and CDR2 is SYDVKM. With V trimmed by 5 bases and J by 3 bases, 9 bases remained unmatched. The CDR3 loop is CASSPGLAGGPWTDTQYF. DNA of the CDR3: TGTGCCAGCAGTCCCGGACTAGCGGGGGGGCCGTGGACAGATACGCAGTATTTT. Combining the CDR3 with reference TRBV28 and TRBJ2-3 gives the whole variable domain DVKVTQSSRYLVKRTGEKVFLECVQDMDHENMFWYRQDPGLGLRLIYFSYDVKMKEKGDIPEGYSVSREKKERFSLILESASTNQTSMYLCASSPGLAGGPWTDTQYFGPGTRLTVL.

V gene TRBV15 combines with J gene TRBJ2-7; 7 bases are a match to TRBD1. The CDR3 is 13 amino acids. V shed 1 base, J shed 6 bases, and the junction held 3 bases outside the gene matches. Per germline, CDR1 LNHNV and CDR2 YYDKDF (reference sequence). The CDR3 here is CATSRAGQLEQYF. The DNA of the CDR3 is TGTGCCACCAGCAGAGCGGGACAGCTCGAGCAGTACTTC.

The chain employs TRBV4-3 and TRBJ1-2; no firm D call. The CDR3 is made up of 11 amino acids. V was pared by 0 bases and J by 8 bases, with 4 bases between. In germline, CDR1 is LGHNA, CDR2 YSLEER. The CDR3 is CASSQEGGYTF. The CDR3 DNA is TGCGCCAGCAGCCAAGAGGGCGGCTACACCTTC.

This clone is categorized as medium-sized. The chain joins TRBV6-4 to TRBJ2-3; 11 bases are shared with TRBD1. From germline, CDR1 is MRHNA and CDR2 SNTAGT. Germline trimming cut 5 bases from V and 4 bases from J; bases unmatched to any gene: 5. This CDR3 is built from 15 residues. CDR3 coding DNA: TGTGCCAGCAGTACCGGGACAGGGGGGTCAGATACGCAGTATTTT. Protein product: CASSTGTGGSDTQYF.

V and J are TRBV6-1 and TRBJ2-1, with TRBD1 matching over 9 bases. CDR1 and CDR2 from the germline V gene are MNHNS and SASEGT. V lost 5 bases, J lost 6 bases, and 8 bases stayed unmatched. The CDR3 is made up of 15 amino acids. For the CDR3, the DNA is TGTGCCAGCAGTTCCGACAGGGGGGCTAGCAATGAGCAGTTCTTC. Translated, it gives CASSSDRGASNEQFF.

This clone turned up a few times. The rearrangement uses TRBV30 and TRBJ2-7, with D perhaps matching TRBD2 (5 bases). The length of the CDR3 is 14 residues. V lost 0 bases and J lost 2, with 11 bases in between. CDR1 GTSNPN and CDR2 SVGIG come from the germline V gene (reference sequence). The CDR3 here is CAWSVEGVAYEQYF. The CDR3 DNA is TGTGCCTGGAGTGTTGAGGGAGTAGCCTACGAGCAGTACTTC.

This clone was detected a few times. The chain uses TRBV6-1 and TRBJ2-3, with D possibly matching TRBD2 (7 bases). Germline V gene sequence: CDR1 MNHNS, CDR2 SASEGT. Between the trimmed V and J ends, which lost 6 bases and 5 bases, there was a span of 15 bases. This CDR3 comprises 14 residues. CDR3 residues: CASSRGGEVDTQYF. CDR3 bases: TGTGCCAGCAGCCGCGGGGGCGAGGTAGATACGCAGTATTTT.

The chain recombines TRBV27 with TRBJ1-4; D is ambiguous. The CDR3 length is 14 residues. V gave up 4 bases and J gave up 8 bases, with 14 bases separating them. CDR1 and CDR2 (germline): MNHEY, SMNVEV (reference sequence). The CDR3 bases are TGTGCCAGCAGTTCCGACGTGGGCGACGAAAAACTGTTTTTT. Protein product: CASSSDVGDEKLFF.

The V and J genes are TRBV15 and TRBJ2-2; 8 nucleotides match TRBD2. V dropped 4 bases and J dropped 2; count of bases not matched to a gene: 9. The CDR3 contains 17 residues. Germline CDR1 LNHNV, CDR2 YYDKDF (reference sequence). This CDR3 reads CATSKDYTSGNTGELFF. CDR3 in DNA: TGTGCCACCAGCAAAGATTACACTAGCGGTAACACCGGGGAGCTGTTTTTT.

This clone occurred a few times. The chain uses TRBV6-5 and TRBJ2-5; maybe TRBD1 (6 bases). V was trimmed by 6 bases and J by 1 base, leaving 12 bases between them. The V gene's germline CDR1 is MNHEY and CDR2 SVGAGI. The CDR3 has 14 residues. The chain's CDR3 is CASRSTGFQETQYF. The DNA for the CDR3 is TGTGCCAGCAGGTCGACAGGCTTCCAAGAGACCCAGTACTTC.

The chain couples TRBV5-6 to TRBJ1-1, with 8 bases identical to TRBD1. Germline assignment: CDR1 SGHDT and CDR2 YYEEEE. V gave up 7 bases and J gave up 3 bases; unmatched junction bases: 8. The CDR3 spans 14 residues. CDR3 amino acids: CASGQGQGYTEAFF. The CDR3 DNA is TGTGCCAGCGGGCAAGGACAGGGATACACTGAAGCTTTCTTT.